This T cell receptor (beta chain) was obtained from a study of STAT5B mutations in CD4+ large granular lymphocyte leukemia. Study-wide context: Among healthy donors, a particular HLA allele went with more CDR3 'QG' motifs.

In germline, CDR1 is MNHEY, CDR2 SVGAGI. This CDR3 is built from 13 residues. V was clipped by 6 bases and J by 4 bases; unmatched bases: 3. The protocol was immunoSEQ multiplex PCR, while the TCRdb copy is restricted to in-frame clones and leaves out a portion. The sample has tens of thousands of clones; 65% to 85% are singletons. V and J are TRBV6-5 and TRBJ2-1; TRBD2 aligns across 7 bases. This TCR was recovered from a human donor in good health. Sequencing was done on a sample of CD4+ T cells from blood buffy coats. CDR3 sequence (DNA): TGTGCCAGCAGACGGGGGGTATACAATGAGCAGTTCTTC. Residues: CASRRGVYNEQFF.